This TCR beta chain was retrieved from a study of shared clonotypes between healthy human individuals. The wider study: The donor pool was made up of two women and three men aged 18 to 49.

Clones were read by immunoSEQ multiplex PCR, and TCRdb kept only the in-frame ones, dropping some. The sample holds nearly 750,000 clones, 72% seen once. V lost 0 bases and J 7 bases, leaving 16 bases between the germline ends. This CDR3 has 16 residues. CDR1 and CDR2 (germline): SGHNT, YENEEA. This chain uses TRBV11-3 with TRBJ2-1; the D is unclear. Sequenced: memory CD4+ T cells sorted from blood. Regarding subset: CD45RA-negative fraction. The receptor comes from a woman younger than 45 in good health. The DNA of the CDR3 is TGTGCCAGCAGCTTAGATTCCCCGGGTGGCCAGAATGAGCAGTTCTTC. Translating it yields CASSLDSPGGQNEQFF.